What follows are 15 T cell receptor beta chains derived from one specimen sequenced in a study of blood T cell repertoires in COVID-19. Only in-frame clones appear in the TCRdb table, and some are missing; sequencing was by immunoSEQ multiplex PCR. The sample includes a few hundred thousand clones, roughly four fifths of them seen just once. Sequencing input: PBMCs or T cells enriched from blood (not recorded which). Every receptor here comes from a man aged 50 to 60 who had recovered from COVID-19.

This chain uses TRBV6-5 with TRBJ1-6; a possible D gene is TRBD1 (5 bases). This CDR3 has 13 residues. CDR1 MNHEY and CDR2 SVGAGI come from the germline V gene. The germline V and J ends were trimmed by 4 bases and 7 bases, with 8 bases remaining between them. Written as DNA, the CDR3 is TGTGCCAGCAGTTTGGAGGGGAATTCACCCCTCCACTTT. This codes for CASSLEGNSPLHF.

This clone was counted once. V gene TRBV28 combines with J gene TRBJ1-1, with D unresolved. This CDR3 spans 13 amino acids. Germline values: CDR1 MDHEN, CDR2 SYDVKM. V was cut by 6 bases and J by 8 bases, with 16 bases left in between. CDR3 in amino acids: CASSPVVEIEAFF. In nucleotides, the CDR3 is TGTGCCAGCAGCCCTGTAGTTGAAATCGAAGCTTTCTTT.

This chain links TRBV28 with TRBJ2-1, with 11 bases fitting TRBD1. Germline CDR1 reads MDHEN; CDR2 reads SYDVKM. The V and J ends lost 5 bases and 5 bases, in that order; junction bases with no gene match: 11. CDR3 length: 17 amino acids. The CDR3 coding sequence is TGTGCCAGCAGTCCGGCGGCAGGGGACAGGGGGAACAATGAGCAGTTCTTC. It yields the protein CASSPAAGDRGNNEQFF.

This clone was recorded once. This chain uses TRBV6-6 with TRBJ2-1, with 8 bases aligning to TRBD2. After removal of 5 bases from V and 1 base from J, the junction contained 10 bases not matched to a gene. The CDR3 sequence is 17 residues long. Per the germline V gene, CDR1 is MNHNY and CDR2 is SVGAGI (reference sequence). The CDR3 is CASSRPSVAGSYNEQFF. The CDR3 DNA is TGTGCCAGCAGTCGACCGAGTGTAGCGGGATCCTACAATGAGCAGTTCTTC.

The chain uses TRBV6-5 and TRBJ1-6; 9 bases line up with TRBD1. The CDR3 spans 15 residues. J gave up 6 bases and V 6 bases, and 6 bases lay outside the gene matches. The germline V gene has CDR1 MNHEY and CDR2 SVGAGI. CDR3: CASRDRGAVNSPLHF. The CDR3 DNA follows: TGTGCCAGCAGGGACAGGGGAGCCGTTAATTCACCCCTCCACTTT.

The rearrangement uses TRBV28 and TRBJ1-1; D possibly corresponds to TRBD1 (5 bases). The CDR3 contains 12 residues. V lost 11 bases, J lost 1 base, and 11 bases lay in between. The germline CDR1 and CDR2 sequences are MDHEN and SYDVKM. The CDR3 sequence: CALQATNTEAFF. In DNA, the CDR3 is TGTGCCCTACAGGCAACGAACACTGAAGCTTTCTTT.

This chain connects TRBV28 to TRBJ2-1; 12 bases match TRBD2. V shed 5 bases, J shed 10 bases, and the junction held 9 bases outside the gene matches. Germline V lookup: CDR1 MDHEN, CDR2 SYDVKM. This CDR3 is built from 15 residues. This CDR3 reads CASSTPSGRVPEQFF. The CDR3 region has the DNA TGTGCCAGCAGTACACCTAGCGGGAGGGTGCCAGAGCAGTTCTTC.

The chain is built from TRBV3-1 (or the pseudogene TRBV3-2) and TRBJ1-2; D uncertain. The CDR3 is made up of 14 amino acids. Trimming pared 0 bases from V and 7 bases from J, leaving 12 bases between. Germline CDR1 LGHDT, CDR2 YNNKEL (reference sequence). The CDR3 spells CASSQDRGPSGYTF. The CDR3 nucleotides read TGTGCCAGCAGCCAAGATCGAGGGCCATCTGGCTACACCTTC.

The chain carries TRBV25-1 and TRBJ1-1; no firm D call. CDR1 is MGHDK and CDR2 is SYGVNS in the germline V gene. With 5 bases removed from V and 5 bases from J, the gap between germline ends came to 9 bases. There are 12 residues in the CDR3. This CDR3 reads CASSRGGTEAFF. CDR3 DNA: TGTGCCAGCAGTCGGGGAGGAACTGAAGCTTTCTTT.

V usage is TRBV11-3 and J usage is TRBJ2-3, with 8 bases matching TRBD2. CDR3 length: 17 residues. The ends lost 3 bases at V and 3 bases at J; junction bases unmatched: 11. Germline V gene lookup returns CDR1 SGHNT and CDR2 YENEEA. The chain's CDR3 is CASSFGFSSGWTDTQYF. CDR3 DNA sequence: TGTGCCAGCAGCTTTGGGTTCTCTAGCGGGTGGACAGATACGCAGTATTTT.

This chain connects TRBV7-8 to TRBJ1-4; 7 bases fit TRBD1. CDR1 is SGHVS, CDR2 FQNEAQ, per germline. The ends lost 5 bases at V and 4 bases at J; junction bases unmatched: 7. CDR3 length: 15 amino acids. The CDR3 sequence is CASSPRGGVNEKLFF. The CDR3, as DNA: TGTGCCAGCAGCCCGCGAGGGGGCGTTAATGAAAAACTGTTTTTT.

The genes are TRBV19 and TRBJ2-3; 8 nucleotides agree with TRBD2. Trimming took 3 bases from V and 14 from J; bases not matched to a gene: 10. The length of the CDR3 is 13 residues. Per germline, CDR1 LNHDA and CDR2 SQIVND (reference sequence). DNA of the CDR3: TGTGCCAGTAGTATGGGACGGGGACTAGTTCTGTATTTT. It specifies CASSMGRGLVLYF.

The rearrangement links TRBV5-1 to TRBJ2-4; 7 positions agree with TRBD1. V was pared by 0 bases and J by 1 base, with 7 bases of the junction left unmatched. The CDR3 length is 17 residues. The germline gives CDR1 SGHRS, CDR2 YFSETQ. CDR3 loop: CASSLESGGLAKNIQYF. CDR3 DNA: TGCGCCAGCAGCTTGGAGTCAGGGGGATTGGCCAAAAACATTCAGTACTTC.

The CDR3 bases are TGCGCCAGCAGTTGGTCTAGCGGGGAGTATGAGCAGTTCTTC. It is translated as CASSWSSGEYEQFF. The V and J genes are TRBV5-1 and TRBJ2-1, with 9 bases that match TRBD2. Germline lookup yields CDR1 SGHRS and CDR2 YFSETQ. V was pared by 5 bases and J by 8 bases, with 8 bases of the junction left unmatched. There are 14 residues in the CDR3.

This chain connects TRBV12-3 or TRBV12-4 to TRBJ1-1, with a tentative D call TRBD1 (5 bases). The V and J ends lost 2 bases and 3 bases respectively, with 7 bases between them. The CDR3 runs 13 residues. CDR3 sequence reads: CASSLTGYTEAFF. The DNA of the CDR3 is TGTGCCAGCAGTTTAACAGGATACACTGAAGCTTTCTTT.